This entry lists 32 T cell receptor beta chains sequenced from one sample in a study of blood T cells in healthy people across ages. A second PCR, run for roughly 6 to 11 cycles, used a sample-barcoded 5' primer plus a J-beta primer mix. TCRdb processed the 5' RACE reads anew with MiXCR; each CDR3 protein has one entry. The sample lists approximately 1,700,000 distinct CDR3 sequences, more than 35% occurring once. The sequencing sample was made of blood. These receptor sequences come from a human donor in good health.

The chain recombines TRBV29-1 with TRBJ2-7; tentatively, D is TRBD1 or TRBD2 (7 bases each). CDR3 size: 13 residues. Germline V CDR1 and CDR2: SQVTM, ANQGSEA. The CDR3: CSGQGEGSYEQYF. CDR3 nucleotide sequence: TGCAGTGGCCAGGGGGAGGGATCCTACGAGCAGTACTTC.

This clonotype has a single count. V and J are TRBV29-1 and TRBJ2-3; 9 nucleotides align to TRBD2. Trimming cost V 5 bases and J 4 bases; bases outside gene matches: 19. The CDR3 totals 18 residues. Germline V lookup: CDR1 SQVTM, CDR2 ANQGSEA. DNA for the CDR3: TGCAGCGTTACCTGGATGGCTAGCGGGGATATTCTAGCAGATACGCAGTATTTT. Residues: CSVTWMASGDILADTQYF.

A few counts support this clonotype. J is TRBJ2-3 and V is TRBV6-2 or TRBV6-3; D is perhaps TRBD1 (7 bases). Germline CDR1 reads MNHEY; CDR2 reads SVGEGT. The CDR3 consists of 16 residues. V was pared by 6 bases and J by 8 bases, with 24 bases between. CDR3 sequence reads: CASRDGQVNKGGTQYF. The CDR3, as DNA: TGTGCCAGCAGGGACGGACAGGTCAACAAGGGGGGTACGCAGTATTTT.

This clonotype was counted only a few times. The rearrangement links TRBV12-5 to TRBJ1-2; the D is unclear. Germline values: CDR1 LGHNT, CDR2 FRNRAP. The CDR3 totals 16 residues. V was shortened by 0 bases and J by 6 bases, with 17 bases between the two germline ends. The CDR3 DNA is TGTGCTAGTGGTTTGGTACTAAGTGGATTTTGGAATGGCTACACCTTC. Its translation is CASGLVLSGFWNGYTF.

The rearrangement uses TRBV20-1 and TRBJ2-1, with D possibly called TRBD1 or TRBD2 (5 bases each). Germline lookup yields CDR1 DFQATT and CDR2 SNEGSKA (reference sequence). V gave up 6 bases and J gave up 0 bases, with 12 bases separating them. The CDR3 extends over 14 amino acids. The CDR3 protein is CSAPGQSSYNEQFF. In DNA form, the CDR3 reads TGCAGTGCCCCGGGGCAGAGCTCCTACAATGAGCAGTTCTTC.

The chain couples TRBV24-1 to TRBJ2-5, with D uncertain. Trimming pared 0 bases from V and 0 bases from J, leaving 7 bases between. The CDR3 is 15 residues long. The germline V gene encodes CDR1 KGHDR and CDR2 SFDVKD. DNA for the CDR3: TGTGCCACCAGTGATTTGGGTCAGAACCAAGAGACCCAGTACTTC. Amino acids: CATSDLGQNQETQYF.

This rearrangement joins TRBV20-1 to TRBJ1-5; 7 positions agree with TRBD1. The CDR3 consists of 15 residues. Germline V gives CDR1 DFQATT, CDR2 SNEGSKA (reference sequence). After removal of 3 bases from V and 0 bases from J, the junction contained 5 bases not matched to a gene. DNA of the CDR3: TGCAGTGCTAGGACAGGGACCTATAGCAATCAGCCCCAGCATTTT. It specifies CSARTGTYSNQPQHF.

The CDR3: CASKGQGVYEQYF. The CDR3 DNA is TGCGCCAGCAAAGGCCAGGGGGTCTACGAGCAGTACTTC. The V gene is TRBV5-1, the J gene TRBJ2-7; 7 bases are a match to TRBD1. Looked up from germline, CDR1 is SGHRS and CDR2 is YFSETQ. The CDR3 spans 13 residues. The J segment lost 3 bases and the V segment lost 6 bases, leaving 6 bases of the junction unmatched.

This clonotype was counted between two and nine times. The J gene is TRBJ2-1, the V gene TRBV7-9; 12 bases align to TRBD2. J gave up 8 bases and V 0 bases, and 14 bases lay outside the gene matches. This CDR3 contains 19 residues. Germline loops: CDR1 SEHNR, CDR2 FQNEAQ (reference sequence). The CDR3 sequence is CASSLAYRLAGARGDEQFF. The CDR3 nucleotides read TGTGCCAGCAGCTTAGCTTACCGACTAGCGGGGGCCCGTGGGGATGAGCAGTTCTTC.

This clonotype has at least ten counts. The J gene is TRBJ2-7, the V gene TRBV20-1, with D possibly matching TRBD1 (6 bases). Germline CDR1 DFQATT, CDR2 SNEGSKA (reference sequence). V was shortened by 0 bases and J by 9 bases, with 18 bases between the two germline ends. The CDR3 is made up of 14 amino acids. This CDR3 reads CSARDVRQVSGQYF. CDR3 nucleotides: TGCAGTGCTAGAGACGTCAGACAGGTATCTGGGCAGTACTTC.

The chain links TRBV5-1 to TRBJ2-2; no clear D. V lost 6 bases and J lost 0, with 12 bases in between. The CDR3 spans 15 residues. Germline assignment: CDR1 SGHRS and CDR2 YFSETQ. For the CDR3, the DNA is TGCGCCAGCACCCCGTTGCAGACGAACACCGGGGAGCTGTTTTTT. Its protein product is CASTPLQTNTGELFF.

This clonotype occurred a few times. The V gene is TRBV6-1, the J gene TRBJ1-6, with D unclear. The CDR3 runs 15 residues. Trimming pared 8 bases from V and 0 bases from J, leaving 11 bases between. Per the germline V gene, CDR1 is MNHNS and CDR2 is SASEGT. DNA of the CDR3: TGTGCCAGCGGAAGGGCTAGCTCCTATAATTCACCCCTCCACTTT. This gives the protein CASGRASSYNSPLHF.

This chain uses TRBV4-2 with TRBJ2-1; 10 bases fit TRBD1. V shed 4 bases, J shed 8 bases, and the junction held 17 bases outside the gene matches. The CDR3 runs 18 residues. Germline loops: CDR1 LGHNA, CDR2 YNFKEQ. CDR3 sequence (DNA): TGTGCCAGCAGCCCAGGGGGACAGGGGAGGGGATTGTACGATGAGCAGTTCTTC. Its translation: CASSPGGQGRGLYDEQFF.

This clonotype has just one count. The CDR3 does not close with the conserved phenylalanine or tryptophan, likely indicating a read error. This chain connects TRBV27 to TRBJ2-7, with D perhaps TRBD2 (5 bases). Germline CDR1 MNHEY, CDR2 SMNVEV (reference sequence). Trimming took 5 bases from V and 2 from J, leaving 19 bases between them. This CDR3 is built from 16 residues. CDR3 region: CASSTHAWEYPYEQYL. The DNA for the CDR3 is TGTGCCAGCAGTACCCACGCTTGGGAGTATCCCTACGAGCAGTACTTA.

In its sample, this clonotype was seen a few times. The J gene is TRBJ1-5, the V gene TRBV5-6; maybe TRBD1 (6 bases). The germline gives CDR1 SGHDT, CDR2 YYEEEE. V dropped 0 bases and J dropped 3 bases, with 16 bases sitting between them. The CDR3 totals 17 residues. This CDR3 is CASSLEGGGGNNQPQHF. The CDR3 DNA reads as TGTGCCAGCAGCTTGGAGGGGGGGGGCGGAAACAATCAGCCCCAGCATTTT.

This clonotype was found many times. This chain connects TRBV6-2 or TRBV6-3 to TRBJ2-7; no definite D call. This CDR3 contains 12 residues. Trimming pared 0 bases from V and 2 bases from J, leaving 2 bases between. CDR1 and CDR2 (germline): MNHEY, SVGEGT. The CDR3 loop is CASSYSAYEQYF. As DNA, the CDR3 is TGTGCCAGCAGTTACTCGGCCTACGAGCAGTACTTC.

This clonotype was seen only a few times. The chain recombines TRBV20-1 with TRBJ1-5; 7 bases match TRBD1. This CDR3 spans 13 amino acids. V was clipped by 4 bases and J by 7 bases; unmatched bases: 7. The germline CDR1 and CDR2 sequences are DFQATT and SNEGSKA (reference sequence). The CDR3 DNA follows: TGCAGTGCTAACAGGGGCAGCCGGCAGCCCCAGCATTTT. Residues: CSANRGSRQPQHF.

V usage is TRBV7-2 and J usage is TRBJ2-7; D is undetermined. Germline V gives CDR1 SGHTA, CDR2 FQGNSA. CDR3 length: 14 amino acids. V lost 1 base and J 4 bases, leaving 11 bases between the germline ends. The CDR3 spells CASSLGSPLYEQYF. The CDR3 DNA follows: TGTGCCAGCAGCTTAGGGTCCCCGTTATACGAGCAGTACTTC. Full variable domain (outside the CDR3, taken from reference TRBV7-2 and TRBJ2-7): GAGVSQSPSNKVTEKGKDVELRCDPISGHTALYWYRQSLGQGLEFLIYFQGNSAPDKSGLPSDRFSAERTGGSVSTLTIQRTQQEDSAVYLCASSLGSPLYEQYFGPGTRLTVT.

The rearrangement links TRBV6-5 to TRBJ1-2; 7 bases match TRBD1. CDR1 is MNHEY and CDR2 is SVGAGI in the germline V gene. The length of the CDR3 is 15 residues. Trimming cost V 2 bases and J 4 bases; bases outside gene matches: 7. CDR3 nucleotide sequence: TGTGCCAGCAGTTACCGAGGGGGCGAGACCTATGGCTACACCTTC. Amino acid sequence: CASSYRGGETYGYTF.

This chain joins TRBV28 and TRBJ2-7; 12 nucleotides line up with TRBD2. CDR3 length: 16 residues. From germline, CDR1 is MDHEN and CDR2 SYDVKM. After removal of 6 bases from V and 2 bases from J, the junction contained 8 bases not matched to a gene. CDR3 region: CASSHPTSGGAYEQYF. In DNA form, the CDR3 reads TGTGCCAGCAGCCACCCGACTAGCGGGGGCGCCTACGAGCAGTACTTC.

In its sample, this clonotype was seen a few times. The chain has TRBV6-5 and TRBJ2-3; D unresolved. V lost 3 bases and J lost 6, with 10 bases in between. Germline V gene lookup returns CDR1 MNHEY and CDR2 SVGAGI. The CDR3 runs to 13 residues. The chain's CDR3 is CASSYWARDTQYF. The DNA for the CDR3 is TGTGCCAGCAGTTATTGGGCTAGGGATACGCAGTATTTT.

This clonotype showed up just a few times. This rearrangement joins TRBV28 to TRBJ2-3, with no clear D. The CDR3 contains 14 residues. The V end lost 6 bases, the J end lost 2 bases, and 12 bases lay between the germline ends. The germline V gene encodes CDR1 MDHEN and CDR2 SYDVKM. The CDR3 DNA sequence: TGTGCCAGCAGCCATATAGGGATCACAGATACGCAGTATTTT. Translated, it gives CASSHIGITDTQYF.

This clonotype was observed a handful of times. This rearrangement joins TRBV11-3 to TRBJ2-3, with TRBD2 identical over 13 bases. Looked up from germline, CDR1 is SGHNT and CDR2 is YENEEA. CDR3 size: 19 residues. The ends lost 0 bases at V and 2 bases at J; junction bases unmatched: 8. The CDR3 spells CASSLDLRTSGGLTDTQYF. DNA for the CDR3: TGTGCCAGCAGCTTAGATCTCAGGACTAGCGGGGGCCTCACAGATACGCAGTATTTT.

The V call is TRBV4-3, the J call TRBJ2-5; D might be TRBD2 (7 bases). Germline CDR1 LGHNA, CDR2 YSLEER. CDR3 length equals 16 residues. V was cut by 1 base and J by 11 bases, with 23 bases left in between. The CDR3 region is CASSQVLGGVNNEQYF. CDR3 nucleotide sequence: TGCGCCAGCAGCCAAGTCCTAGGGGGGGTTAACAATGAGCAGTACTTC.

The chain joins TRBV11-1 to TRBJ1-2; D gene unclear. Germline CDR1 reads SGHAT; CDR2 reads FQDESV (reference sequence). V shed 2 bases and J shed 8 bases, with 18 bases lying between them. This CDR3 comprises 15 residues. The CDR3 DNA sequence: TGTGCCAGCAGCTTACTCGGGTCTTCACCCCTCGGCTACACCTTC. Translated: CASSLLGSSPLGYTF.

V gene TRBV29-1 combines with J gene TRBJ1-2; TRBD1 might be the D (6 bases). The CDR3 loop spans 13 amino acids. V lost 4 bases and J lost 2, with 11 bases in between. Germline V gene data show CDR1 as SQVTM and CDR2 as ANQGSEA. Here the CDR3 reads CSVVRQGNYGYTF. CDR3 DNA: TGCAGCGTTGTAAGGCAGGGGAACTATGGCTACACCTTC.

The CDR3 DNA follows: TGTGCCAGCAGCGCTAGGGCGGGGACATGGAGATCCGGGGAGCTGTTTTTT. Amino acids: CASSARAGTWRSGELFF. The chain employs TRBV7-2 and TRBJ2-2; D possibly uses TRBD1 or TRBD2 (6 bases each). The germline V gene encodes CDR1 SGHTA and CDR2 FQGNSA. CDR3 size: 17 residues. Trimming left V 5 bases short and J 6 bases short, with 22 bases between.

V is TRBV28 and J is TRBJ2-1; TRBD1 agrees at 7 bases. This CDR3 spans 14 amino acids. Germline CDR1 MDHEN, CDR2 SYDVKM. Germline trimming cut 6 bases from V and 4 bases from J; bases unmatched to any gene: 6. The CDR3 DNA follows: TGTGCCAGCAGACCGGGACAGAGATACAATGAGCAGTTCTTC. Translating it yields CASRPGQRYNEQFF.

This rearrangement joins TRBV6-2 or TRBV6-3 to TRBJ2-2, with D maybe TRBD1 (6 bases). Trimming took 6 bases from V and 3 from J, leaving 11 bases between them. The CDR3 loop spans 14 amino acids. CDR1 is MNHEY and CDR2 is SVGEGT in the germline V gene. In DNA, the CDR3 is TGTGCCAGCAGGAGGACAGCTTACACCGGGGAGCTGTTTTTT. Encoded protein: CASRRTAYTGELFF.

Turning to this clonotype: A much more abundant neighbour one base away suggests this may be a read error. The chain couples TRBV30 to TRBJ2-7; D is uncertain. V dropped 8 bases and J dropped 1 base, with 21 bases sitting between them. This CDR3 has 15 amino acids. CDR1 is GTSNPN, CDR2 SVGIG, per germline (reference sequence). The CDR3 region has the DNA TGTGCCCTCCCAAGCTCGTTTGACTCTTCCTACGAGCAGTACTTC. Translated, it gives CALPSSFDSSYEQYF.

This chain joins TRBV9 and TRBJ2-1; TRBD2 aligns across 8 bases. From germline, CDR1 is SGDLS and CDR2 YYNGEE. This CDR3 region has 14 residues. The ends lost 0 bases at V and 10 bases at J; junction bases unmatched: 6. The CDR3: CASSVAGGTREQFF. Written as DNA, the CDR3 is TGTGCCAGCAGCGTAGCGGGTGGGACTAGGGAGCAGTTCTTC. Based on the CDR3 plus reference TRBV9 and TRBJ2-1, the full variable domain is DSGVTQTPKHLITATGQRVTLRCSPRSGDLSVYWYQQSLDQGLQFLIQYYNGEERAKGNILERFSAQQFPDLHSELNLSSLELGDSALYFCASSVAGGTREQFFGPGTRLTVL.

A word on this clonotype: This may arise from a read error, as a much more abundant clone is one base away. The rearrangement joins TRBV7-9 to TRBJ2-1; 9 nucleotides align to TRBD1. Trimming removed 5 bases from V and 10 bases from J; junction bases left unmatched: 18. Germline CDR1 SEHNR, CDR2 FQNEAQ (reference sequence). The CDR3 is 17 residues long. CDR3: CASSPSATGTGRYEQFF. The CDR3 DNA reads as TGTGCCAGCAGCCCATCTGCGACCGGGACAGGGCGATACGAGCAGTTCTTC.